Sequencing of this T cell receptor (beta chain) was carried out in a study of control samples from healthy donors and cancer patients. This CDR3 spans 18 amino acids. From germline, CDR1 is LGHDT and CDR2 YNNKEL (reference sequence). This clone has a handful of counts. The junction shows a germline mismatch at one end, possibly a read error. Clones were read by immunoSEQ multiplex PCR, and TCRdb kept only the in-frame ones, dropping some. The sample contains around 120,000 clones, roughly 84% of which appear only once. This chain connects TRBV3-1 (or the pseudogene TRBV3-2) to TRBJ2-7, with a tentative D call TRBD2 (6 bases). Sequenced sample: blood. The receptor was derived from a man aged 35-49 years in good health. The CDR3 coding sequence is TGTGCCAGCAGCAAAGAGAGCTTTGGGTGTCCGACGGGGGACGAGCAGTACTTC. This translates into CASSKESFGCPTGDEQYF.